Shown below are 3 T cell receptor beta chains from a single sample sequenced in a study of CD4 T cells in relation to SARS-CoV-2 and coronaviruses. The unexposed donors gave CD4+ T cells in about 2011-2019, prior to COVID-19. After roughly 9 days of culture, CD4+ T cells were isolated. No antigens are known for them. The data were produced by immunoSEQ multiplex PCR, yet TCRdb's version contains in-frame clones alone and is incomplete. The sample consists of 15,000 to 20,000 clones, about 80% of them appearing once. The sequenced sample consisted of CD4+ T cells from PBMCs, cultured in vitro. All receptors derive from a human donor in good health.

J is TRBJ2-1 and V is TRBV11-2, with 7 bases identical to TRBD2. The CDR3 is made up of 19 amino acids. The V and J ends lost 2 bases and 3 bases, in that order; junction bases with no gene match: 16. Germline V gives CDR1 SGHAT, CDR2 FQNNGV. This CDR3 is CASSLKGALRELGYNEQFF. The DNA of the CDR3 is TGTGCCAGCAGCTTAAAAGGGGCATTGCGGGAGTTGGGCTACAATGAGCAGTTCTTC.

V is TRBV2 and J is TRBJ2-7; D ambiguous. The germline V gene has CDR1 SNHLY and CDR2 FYNNEI. This CDR3 is built from 12 residues. Trimming left V 4 bases short and J 3 bases short, with 7 bases between. In nucleotides, the CDR3 is TGTGCCAGCAGTGCGCTAGTCTACGAGCAGTACTTC. Its translation is CASSALVYEQYF.

The rearrangement links TRBV18 to TRBJ2-5; D is undetermined. Trimming removed 3 bases from V and 1 base from J, with 12 bases in between. The CDR3 totals 15 residues. CDR1 is KGHSH and CDR2 is LQKENI in the germline V gene. CDR3 DNA sequence: TGTGCCAGCTCACCCACTCAGTCGTTCCAAGAGACCCAGTACTTC. Translated: CASSPTQSFQETQYF.